What follows are 31 T cell receptor beta chains derived from one specimen sequenced in a study of a mutant IDH1 vaccine in newly diagnosed glioma. The assay was immunoSEQ multiplex PCR, and TCRdb's table has in-frame clones only and misses some. The profile shows 55,000 to 70,000 clones, 79% of them singletons. Time point noted: baseline, week 1 (first vaccination visit). Treatment of the sample: pre-vaccination baseline after standard-of-care therapy. The sample in question was PBMCs, obtained from a glioma patient treated with radiotherapy, temozolomide or both. These receptors came from a man aged 45-65 years with glioma.

The chain links TRBV19 to TRBJ1-2, with D perhaps TRBD1 (5 bases). The CDR3 runs to 15 residues. Trimming pared 8 bases from V and 2 bases from J, leaving 18 bases between. Germline V lookup: CDR1 LNHDA, CDR2 SQIVND (reference sequence). As DNA, the CDR3 is TGTGCCAGTGCCCGATCGGGGGTGCCGAACTATGGCTACACCTTC. Translating it yields CASARSGVPNYGYTF. The variable domain in full, with the rest retrieved from reference TRBV19 and TRBJ1-2, is DGGITQSPKYLFRKEGQNVTLSCEQNLNHDAMYWYRQDPGQGLRLIYYSQIVNDFQKGDIAEGYSVSREKKESFPLTVTSAQKNPTAFYLCASARSGVPNYGYTFGSGTRLTVV.

The V call is TRBV6-6, the J call TRBJ1-5, with D hard to call. Germline values: CDR1 MNHNY, CDR2 SVGAGI (reference sequence). The V gene lost 1 base and the J gene lost 2 bases, with 9 bases spanning the gap. The CDR3 covers 15 residues. CDR3 region: CASSYLWRGNQPQHF. CDR3 DNA sequence: TGTGCCAGCAGTTACTTGTGGCGCGGCAATCAGCCCCAGCATTTT.

The rearrangement links TRBV7-8 to TRBJ1-1, with D possibly TRBD1 on 5 matching bases. The V end lost 1 base, the J end lost 3 bases, and 9 bases lay between the germline ends. Germline V CDR1 and CDR2: SGHVS, FQNEAQ. This CDR3 contains 14 residues. The CDR3 loop reads CASSLDRRDTEAFF. CDR3 nucleotide sequence: TGTGCCAGCAGCTTAGACCGCAGGGACACTGAAGCTTTCTTT. Combining the CDR3 with reference TRBV7-8 and TRBJ1-1 gives the whole variable domain GAGVSQSPRYKVAKRGQDVALRCDPISGHVSLFWYQQALGQGPEFLTYFQNEAQLDKSGLPSDRFFAERPEGSVSTLKIQRTQQEDSAVYLCASSLDRRDTEAFFGQGTRLTVV.

This chain joins TRBV10-2 and TRBJ2-5, with 10 bases that match TRBD1. V shed 6 bases and J 2 bases; nucleotides not matched to a gene: 9. The CDR3 is 16 residues long. The V gene's germline CDR1 is WSHSY and CDR2 SAAADI. Here the CDR3 DNA reads TGCGCCAGCAGCGGGACAGGGGTTCGGCTGCAAGAGACCCAGTACTTC. It codes for CASSGTGVRLQETQYF.

This chain connects TRBV5-4 to TRBJ1-1; D ambiguous. CDR3 length equals 13 residues. The V gene's germline CDR1 is SGHNT and CDR2 YYREEE (reference sequence). Deletions cut 5 bases from V and 1 base from J, with 9 bases between. The CDR3 DNA follows: TGTGCCAGCAGGTCGCCCGGGAACACTGAAGCTTTCTTT. Translated, it gives CASRSPGNTEAFF.

The CDR3 here is CASTGELSGYTF. Here the CDR3 DNA reads TGTGCCAGCACGGGGGAACTCAGTGGCTACACCTTC. V is TRBV6-6 and J is TRBJ1-2, with D maybe TRBD1 (5 bases). Germline CDR1 and CDR2: MNHNY and SVGAGI (reference sequence). The ends were cut back, 7 bases at V and 7 bases at J, with 13 bases in the middle. CDR3 length: 12 residues.

The chain couples TRBV19 to TRBJ1-5, with D possibly TRBD1 on 5 matching bases. V dropped 5 bases and J dropped 5 bases, with 16 bases sitting between them. Germline CDR1 reads LNHDA; CDR2 reads SQIVND (reference sequence). CDR3 length: 15 amino acids. DNA for the CDR3: TGTGCCAGTAGTGAAAATTTAGGGGCTTATCAGCCCCAGCATTTT. This encodes CASSENLGAYQPQHF.

In this sample, this clone turned up once. Other DNA sequences in this specimen translate into the identical CDR3. The rearrangement links TRBV19 to TRBJ2-7; D is possibly TRBD1 or TRBD2 (5 bases each). V was shortened by 5 bases and J by 3 bases, with 11 bases between the two germline ends. Per the germline V gene, CDR1 is LNHDA and CDR2 is SQIVND (reference sequence). The CDR3 runs 13 residues. CDR3 DNA sequence: TGTGCCAGTAGTGAGGGACCAATCTACGAGCAGTACTTC. This sequence encodes CASSEGPIYEQYF.

CDR3 sequence (DNA): TGCAGTGCGAACAGGGGCACTGAAGCTTTCTTT. Protein: CSANRGTEAFF. The rearrangement joins TRBV20-1 to TRBJ1-1; 7 nucleotides align to TRBD1. The CDR3 runs 11 residues. The germline CDR1 and CDR2 sequences are DFQATT and SNEGSKA (reference sequence). After removal of 6 bases from V and 4 bases from J, the junction contained 2 bases not matched to a gene.

The gene calls are TRBV28 and TRBJ2-6; D gene unclear. Germline values: CDR1 MDHEN, CDR2 SYDVKM. The CDR3 runs to 16 residues. V was shortened by 5 bases and J by 4 bases, with 15 bases between the two germline ends. CDR3 region: CASSAPLGTGANVLTF. The CDR3 DNA is TGTGCCAGCAGTGCACCCTTGGGTACCGGGGCCAACGTCCTGACTTTC.

The V gene is TRBV6-6, the J gene TRBJ1-2; 11 nucleotides line up with TRBD1. The germline CDR1 and CDR2 sequences are MNHNY and SVGAGI (reference sequence). V was pared by 6 bases and J by 3 bases, with 9 bases of the junction left unmatched. The CDR3 totals 16 residues. The DNA for the CDR3 is TGTGCCAGCAGGTCCCCGGGACAGGGGGTTCACTATGGCTACACCTTC. Protein: CASRSPGQGVHYGYTF.

The chain couples TRBV7-2 to TRBJ2-2; 8 bases match TRBD1. This CDR3 has 15 residues. V shed 0 bases and J 4 bases; nucleotides not matched to a gene: 1. Germline CDR1 is SGHTA and CDR2 is FQGNSA. CDR3 sequence reads: CASSLAGQGTGELFF. DNA for the CDR3: TGTGCCAGCAGCTTAGCAGGACAGGGCACCGGGGAGCTGTTTTTT.

A few counts support this clone. The rearrangement links TRBV19 to TRBJ1-5, with a possible D match to TRBD1 (5 bases). Germline V gene sequence: CDR1 LNHDA, CDR2 SQIVND (reference sequence). The CDR3 length is 14 residues. The germline V and J ends were trimmed by 10 bases and 1 base, with 14 bases remaining between them. This chain's CDR3 is CAIPGTVSNQPQHF. In nucleotides, the CDR3 is TGTGCCATCCCCGGGACGGTAAGCAATCAGCCCCAGCATTTT.

The gene calls are TRBV9 and TRBJ2-5, with D uncertain. Between the trimmed V and J ends, which lost 0 bases and 4 bases, there was a span of 13 bases. The CDR3 loop spans 15 amino acids. Germline CDR1 and CDR2: SGDLS and YYNGEE. The CDR3 nucleotides are TGTGCCAGCAGCGTAGACCCTTTCGCCCGAGAGACCCAGTACTTC. This gives the protein CASSVDPFARETQYF.

J is TRBJ2-2 and V is TRBV5-1, with D maybe TRBD2 (5 bases). The germline V and J ends were trimmed by 3 bases and 5 bases, with 14 bases remaining between them. The V gene's germline CDR1 is SGHRS and CDR2 YFSETQ. This CDR3 is 15 amino acids long. The CDR3 loop reads CASSSQAEITGELFF. The CDR3 bases are TGCGCCAGCAGCTCCCAAGCGGAAATAACCGGGGAGCTGTTTTTT.

This chain joins TRBV2 and TRBJ1-5, with D perhaps TRBD1 (6 bases). Deletions cut 11 bases from V and 2 bases from J, with 16 bases between. The length of the CDR3 is 14 residues. CDR1 is SNHLY, CDR2 FYNNEI, per germline. The CDR3 DNA sequence: TGTGCCTCCCAGGGAAGGGGGGGCAATCAGCCCCAGCATTTT. Translation gives CASQGRGGNQPQHF.

This chain uses TRBV6-5 with TRBJ1-1, with 8 bases lining up with TRBD1. Germline CDR1 MNHEY, CDR2 SVGAGI. This CDR3 is 13 amino acids long. V lost 5 bases, J lost 3 bases, and 2 bases stayed unmatched. As DNA, the CDR3 is TGTGCCAGCAGTCGACAGGGGCACACTGAAGCTTTCTTT. Amino acids: CASSRQGHTEAFF.

This chain connects TRBV2 to TRBJ1-5, with D maybe TRBD1 (5 bases). The V gene lost 1 base and the J gene lost 6 bases, with 16 bases spanning the gap. CDR1 and CDR2 from the germline V gene are SNHLY and FYNNEI. The CDR3 length is 16 residues. CDR3 sequence reads: CASSEVRWSRGQPQHF. The CDR3 DNA is TGTGCCAGCAGTGAAGTAAGGTGGTCTAGGGGTCAGCCCCAGCATTTT.

V usage is TRBV29-1 and J usage is TRBJ1-2; 10 positions agree with TRBD1. The CDR3 contains 14 residues. Germline CDR1 and CDR2: SQVTM and ANQGSEA. V lost 6 bases to trimming and J lost 4 bases; unmatched junction nucleotides: 8. CDR3 in amino acids: CSVAGTGAIYGYTF. DNA of the CDR3: TGCAGCGTAGCCGGGACAGGGGCGATCTATGGCTACACCTTC.

There are a few counts of this clone. The V gene is TRBV9, the J gene TRBJ1-6; D is perhaps TRBD1 (6 bases). The CDR3 loop spans 14 amino acids. Looked up from germline, CDR1 is SGDLS and CDR2 is YYNGEE. The V end was cut by 4 bases, the J end by 7 bases, with 12 bases between. The CDR3 DNA is TGTGCCAGCAGCACCGGACAGATGAATTCACCCCTCCACTTT. Protein: CASSTGQMNSPLHF.

The chain has TRBV5-3 and TRBJ2-7; D gene uncertain. TRBV5-3 is noted as an ORF with a role that remains uncertain. V lost 0 bases and J 7 bases, leaving 8 bases between the germline ends. The CDR3 sequence is 12 residues long. The CDR3 coding sequence is TGTGCCAGAAGCTTGGTTAGTGAGGAGCAGTACTTC. Translated: CARSLVSEEQYF.

The chain recombines TRBV7-3 with TRBJ2-5, with 8 positions matching TRBD2. The CDR3 is 13 residues long. In germline, CDR1 is SGHTA, CDR2 FQGTGA. V dropped 2 bases and J dropped 5; count of bases not matched to a gene: 1. This CDR3 reads CASSLRGGETQYF. CDR3 in DNA: TGTGCCAGCAGCTTACGGGGGGGCGAGACCCAGTACTTC.

The CDR3, as DNA: TGTGCCATCAGTGAGATCGGGGAGCTGTTTTTT. It yields the protein CAISEIGELFF. The chain couples TRBV10-3 to TRBJ2-2, with D hard to call. Trimming pared 2 bases from V and 7 bases from J, leaving 2 bases between. CDR3 size: 11 residues. Germline loops: CDR1 ENHRY, CDR2 SYGVKD.

This chain connects TRBV19 to TRBJ2-5, with TRBD2 matching over 9 bases. From germline, CDR1 is LNHDA and CDR2 SQIVND (reference sequence). The CDR3 loop spans 17 amino acids. Trimming at V came to 5 bases and at J to 4 bases, leaving 14 bases not matched to a gene. The CDR3 is CASSPRGSGGLGETQYF. Written as DNA, the CDR3 is TGTGCCAGTAGTCCTCGGGGTAGCGGGGGACTGGGAGAGACCCAGTACTTC.

The sample holds a few counts of this clone. This chain links TRBV7-9 with TRBJ2-7; D assignment may be TRBD1 or TRBD2 (5 bases each). V was trimmed by 1 base and J by 5 bases, leaving 12 bases between them. The CDR3 length is 14 residues. The germline V gene has CDR1 SEHNR and CDR2 FQNEAQ (reference sequence). The CDR3 region is CASSLVRGEDEQYF. The CDR3 DNA sequence: TGTGCCAGCAGCTTAGTTAGGGGAGAGGACGAGCAGTACTTC. The full variable domain, in which reference TRBV7-9 and TRBJ2-7 provide the parts outside the CDR3, is DTGVSQNPRHKITKRGQNVTFRCDPISEHNRLYWYRQTLGQGPEFLTYFQNEAQLEKSRLLSDRFSAERPKGSFSTLEIQRTEQGDSAMYLCASSLVRGEDEQYFGPGTRLTVT.

This clone was seen a handful of times. The rearrangement uses TRBV11-1 and TRBJ1-1; D is uncertain. Trimming pared 0 bases from V and 1 base from J, leaving 6 bases between. Per the germline V gene, CDR1 is SGHAT and CDR2 is FQDESV (reference sequence). The CDR3 spans 14 residues. The CDR3 loop reads CASSLAGGNTEAFF. The CDR3 DNA follows: TGTGCCAGCAGCTTAGCGGGAGGGAACACTGAAGCTTTCTTT. Looking up the rest from reference TRBV11-1 and TRBJ1-1 gives the full variable domain: EAEVAQSPRYKITEKSQAVAFWCDPISGHATLYWYRQILGQGPELLVQFQDESVVDDSQLPKDRFSAERLKGVDSTLKIQPAELGDSAMYLCASSLAGGNTEAFFGQGTRLTVV.

This clone was seen only once. The chain has TRBV5-4 and TRBJ1-2; TRBD1 agrees at 7 bases. Trimming at V came to 4 bases and at J to 4 bases, leaving 7 bases not matched to a gene. CDR1 SGHNT and CDR2 YYREEE come from the germline V gene (reference sequence). The CDR3 sequence is 14 residues long. CDR3 sequence reads: CASSSGTDSYGYTF. For the CDR3, the DNA is TGTGCCAGCAGCAGTGGGACAGATTCCTATGGCTACACCTTC.

As regards this clone: At one boundary the junction diverges from the germline segment, which might be a read error. The gene calls are TRBV5-1 and TRBJ1-2; 9 bases map to TRBD1. The CDR3 extends over 13 amino acids. Germline-derived CDR1 and CDR2 are SGHRS and YFSETQ. The CDR3 protein is CACRQGANYGYTF. The CDR3 bases are TGCGCCTGCAGACAGGGGGCTAACTATGGCTACACCTTC.

This clone was detected once. V is TRBV2 and J is TRBJ2-1; D might be TRBD1 (6 bases). CDR1 and CDR2 from the germline V gene are SNHLY and FYNNEI. This CDR3 comprises 13 residues. The V gene lost 6 bases and the J gene lost 7 bases, with 13 bases spanning the gap. CDR3 sequence reads: CASRPRGTNEQFF. CDR3 DNA sequence: TGTGCCAGCAGGCCCAGGGGCACGAATGAGCAGTTCTTC.

The chain couples TRBV19 to TRBJ2-5, with D unclear. The CDR3 contains 14 residues. Germline V gives CDR1 LNHDA, CDR2 SQIVND (reference sequence). Between the trimmed V and J ends, which lost 1 base and 1 base, there was a span of 7 bases. Written as DNA, the CDR3 is TGTGCCAGTAGTATAGGAGGCTTCCAAGAGACCCAGTACTTC. Translating gives CASSIGGFQETQYF.

As regards this clone: Other DNA sequences of this sample code for an identical CDR3. The chain couples TRBV20-1 to TRBJ2-5, with D uncertain. The V and J ends lost 5 bases and 2 bases respectively, with 3 bases between them. Germline CDR1 DFQATT, CDR2 SNEGSKA (reference sequence). The CDR3 is 10 residues long. CDR3 sequence reads: CSASQETQYF. CDR3 DNA: TGCAGTGCTTCTCAAGAGACCCAGTACTTC.